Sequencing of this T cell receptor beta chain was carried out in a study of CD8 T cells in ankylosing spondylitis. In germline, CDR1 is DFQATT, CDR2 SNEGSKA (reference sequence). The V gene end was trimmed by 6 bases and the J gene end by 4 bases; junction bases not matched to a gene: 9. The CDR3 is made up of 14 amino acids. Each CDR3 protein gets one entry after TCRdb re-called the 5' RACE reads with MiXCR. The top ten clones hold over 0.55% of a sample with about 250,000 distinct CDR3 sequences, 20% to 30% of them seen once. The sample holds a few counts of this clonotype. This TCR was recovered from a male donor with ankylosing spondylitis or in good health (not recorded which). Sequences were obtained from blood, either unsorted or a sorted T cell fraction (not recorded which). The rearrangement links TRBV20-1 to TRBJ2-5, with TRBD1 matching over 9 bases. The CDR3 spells CSATDRGVGETQYF. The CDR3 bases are TGCAGTGCCACAGACAGGGGGGTTGGAGAGACCCAGTACTTC.